The source of this TCR beta chain is a study of Tregs in tolerant kidney transplant recipients. Study-wide results and limits: Some patients' samples used different primers over time, so nucleotide sequences weren't comparable. The small number of patients limits these findings pending further validation.

Judged by frequency, this clone is medium-sized. Its target is unknown. The CDR3 end falls 3 residues outside the read, so it is completed with the germline J gene. This CDR3 is also generated by other DNA sequences in the sample. The nonmyeloablative bone marrow transplants came from related graft donors, with transient mixed chimerism. Unstimulated regulatory T cells (CD4+CD25+CD127-), CD4+CD25- non-regulatory cells, CD4 and CD8 cells were FACS-sorted from thawed PBMCs. Libraries were prepared by immunoSEQ multiplex PCR; TCRdb keeps only in-frame clonotypes and omits some of them. The sample's table shows about 14,000 clones. Germline V gene lookup returns CDR1 LNHDA and CDR2 SQIVND (reference sequence). This CDR3 comprises 13 residues.

The source is a human patient who received a combined kidney and bone marrow transplant. Certain T cells may be donor cells from the graft. The V call is TRBV19, the J call TRBJ1-1; TRBD1 is a possible D gene (5 bases). This sample comprised CD8+ T cells from blood (PBMCs), obtained 6 months after the transplant. CDR3 bases read: TGTGCCAGTAGTATACCCTTGGGGGGGGAA. This translates into CASSIPLGGE. In full, the CDR3 is CASSIPLGGEAFF.